This entry lists 5 T cell receptor beta chains sequenced from one sample in a study of T cells in Graves' hyperthyroidism and ophthalmopathy. Using RNA transcripts as the source, TCR beta CDR3 regions were amplified. HTBI primers were employed in a first-round RT-PCR of the TCR CDR3. A single record per CDR3 protein comes from TCRdb applying MiXCR to the multiplex PCR reads. The sample shows hundreds of thousands of distinct CDR3 sequences, nearly 45% of them seen only once. Sequencing was carried out using peripheral blood or thyroid tissue (not recorded which). These receptors were obtained from an adult man with Graves' disease, either hyperthyroidism or ophthalmopathy (not recorded which).

The table lists this clonotype with a few counts. J is TRBJ1-3 and V is TRBV7-2; 7 bases agree with TRBD1. In germline, CDR1 is SGHTA, CDR2 FQGNSA. After removal of 5 bases from V and 4 bases from J, the junction contained 8 bases not matched to a gene. The length of the CDR3 is 15 residues. CDR3 DNA: TGTGCCAGCAGCCTCCTAGGGGGCGGCGGAAACACCATATATTTT. It specifies CASSLLGGGGNTIYF.

V is TRBV7-9 and J is TRBJ1-2; TRBD1 matches at 10 bases. The V gene's germline CDR1 is SEHNR and CDR2 FQNEAQ (reference sequence). The CDR3 has 16 residues. Losses at the gene ends were 4 bases for V and 4 bases for J; bases not matched to a gene: 9. The CDR3 here is CASSSPGTGASYGYTF. CDR3 in DNA: TGTGCCAGCAGCTCCCCCGGGACAGGGGCCAGCTATGGCTACACCTTC. The full variable domain, with the rest looked up from reference TRBV7-9 and TRBJ1-2, is DTGVSQNPRHKITKRGQNVTFRCDPISEHNRLYWYRQTLGQGPEFLTYFQNEAQLEKSRLLSDRFSAERPKGSFSTLEIQRTEQGDSAMYLCASSSPGTGASYGYTFGSGTRLTVV.

This chain connects TRBV7-2 to TRBJ1-4; possibly TRBD1 for D (5 bases). V lost 0 bases to trimming and J lost 5 bases, with 10 bases between them. The CDR3 is 15 residues long. Germline V gene lookup returns CDR1 SGHTA and CDR2 FQGNSA. CDR3: CASSLAGGSNEKLFF. As DNA, the CDR3 is TGTGCCAGCAGCTTAGCCGGGGGATCCAATGAAAAACTGTTTTTT.

This chain uses TRBV2 with TRBJ1-2, with D perhaps matching TRBD1 (5 bases). Germline V gives CDR1 SNHLY, CDR2 FYNNEI. The CDR3 is made up of 15 amino acids. Trimming cost V 6 bases and J 5 bases, with 19 bases left between them. CDR3 amino acids: CASSQDQGLGYGYTF. The CDR3 coding sequence is TGTGCCAGCAGCCAAGACCAGGGCCTGGGGTATGGCTACACCTTC. Full variable domain (outside the CDR3, taken from reference TRBV2 and TRBJ1-2): EPEVTQTPSHQVTQMGQEVILRCVPISNHLYFYWYRQILGQKVEFLVSFYNNEISEKSEIFDDQFSVERPDGSNFTLKIRSTKLEDSAMYFCASSQDQGLGYGYTFGSGTRLTVV.

This clonotype was seen repeatedly, ten times or more. The chain has TRBV7-2 and TRBJ1-1; no firm D call. This CDR3 is built from 14 residues. Germline V gene lookup returns CDR1 SGHTA and CDR2 FQGNSA. Trimming pared 7 bases from V and 1 base from J, leaving 13 bases between. This CDR3 is CASNRGHANTEAFF. CDR3 bases: TGTGCCAGCAACAGAGGCCATGCGAACACTGAAGCTTTCTTT.